This T cell receptor (beta chain) comes out of a study of post-analysis software for immune sequencing data. Study information: Disease courses included relapsing-remitting, secondary progressive and progressive-relapsing multiple sclerosis.

The germline V gene encodes CDR1 SGHTA and CDR2 FQGNSA. J lost 6 bases, V lost 3 bases, and 2 bases had no gene match. The CDR3 has 13 amino acids. Concerning this clonotype itself: Its specificity is unknown.

Unique molecular identifiers were present in the TCR beta cDNA libraries. A single record per CDR3 protein comes from TCRdb applying MiXCR to the PCR reads. The data contain some 690,000 distinct CDR3 sequences, roughly three fifths of them singletons. Overall study results and limits: Included in a set of roughly five TRBV segments more frequent in patients than controls were TRBV5-6, TRBV5-1 and TRBV20-1. Significantly lower normalized Chao1 diversity was found in patients with multiple sclerosis relative to controls. Samples from a shared batch, those prepared together, strongly co-clustered by F measure.

This receptor was identified in a girl aged 2-15 years with multiple sclerosis. The sequenced sample consisted of blood. The V call is TRBV7-2, the J call TRBJ1-5; 7 nucleotides line up with TRBD1. CDR3 protein: CASSFDRAQPQHF. In nucleotides, the CDR3 is TGTGCCAGCAGCTTCGACAGGGCTCAGCCCCAGCATTTT.